One sample yielded the 3 T cell receptor beta chains listed below, sequenced in a study of blood T cell repertoires in COVID-19 (dated by TCRdb to about 2020). Library generation was performed with the immunoSEQ multiplex PCR assay. TCRdb retrieved this table from immuneACCESS and kept in-frame rearrangements only. Not all clones are present; in checked studies, unresolved V genes account for under half, and no reason is known for the remainder. The sample has 150,000 to 200,000 clones on record, 86% of them singletons. Of the sample, over 7% falls within the top ten clones. What was sequenced was peripheral blood. These receptors originate from a woman older than 75 in a cohort sampled during active or convalescent COVID-19.

The J gene is TRBJ1-3, the V gene TRBV27; D is possibly TRBD1 (5 bases). The germline CDR1 and CDR2 sequences are MNHEY and SMNVEV (reference sequence). V gave up 5 bases and J gave up 0 bases, with 14 bases separating them. The CDR3 contains 16 residues. The CDR3 loop is CASSIPLRDSGNTIYF. CDR3 nucleotides: TGTGCCAGCAGTATCCCTCTCAGGGACTCTGGAAACACCATATATTTT.

The chain links TRBV19 to TRBJ1-5; the D gene is possibly TRBD1 (5 bases). The CDR3 is made up of 13 amino acids. Deletions cut 3 bases from V and 6 bases from J, with 9 bases between. Germline V lookup: CDR1 LNHDA, CDR2 SQIVND (reference sequence). Written as DNA, the CDR3 is TGTGCCAGTAGTATGCAGGGAGGTCAGCCCCAGCATTTT. This sequence encodes CASSMQGGQPQHF.

This chain uses TRBV19 with TRBJ2-7; possibly TRBD1 for D (7 bases). There are 15 residues in the CDR3. V was cut by 5 bases and J by 4 bases, with 18 bases left in between. The germline V gene has CDR1 LNHDA and CDR2 SQIVND (reference sequence). The CDR3 nucleotides are TGTGCCAGTAGTCCCCCGGGGGCAGGGGGGTACGAGCAGTACTTC. Residues: CASSPPGAGGYEQYF. Complete variable domain (other parts from reference TRBV19 and TRBJ2-7): DGGITQSPKYLFRKEGQNVTLSCEQNLNHDAMYWYRQDPGQGLRLIYYSQIVNDFQKGDIAEGYSVSREKKESFPLTVTSAQKNPTAFYLCASSPPGAGGYEQYFGPGTRLTVT.